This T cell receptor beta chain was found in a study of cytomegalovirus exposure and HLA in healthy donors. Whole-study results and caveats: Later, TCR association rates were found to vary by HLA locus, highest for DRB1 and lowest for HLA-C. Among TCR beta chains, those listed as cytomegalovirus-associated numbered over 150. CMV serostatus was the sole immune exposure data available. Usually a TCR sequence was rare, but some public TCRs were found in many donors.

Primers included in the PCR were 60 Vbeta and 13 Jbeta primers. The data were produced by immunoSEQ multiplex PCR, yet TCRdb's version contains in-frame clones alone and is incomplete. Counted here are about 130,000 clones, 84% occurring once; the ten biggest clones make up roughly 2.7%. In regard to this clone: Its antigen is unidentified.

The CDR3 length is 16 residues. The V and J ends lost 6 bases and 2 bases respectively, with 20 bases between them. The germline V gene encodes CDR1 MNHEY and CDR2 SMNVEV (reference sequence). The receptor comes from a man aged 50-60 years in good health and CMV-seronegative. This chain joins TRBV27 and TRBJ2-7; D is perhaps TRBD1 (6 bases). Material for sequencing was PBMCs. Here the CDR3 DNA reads TGTGCCAGCAGCCCCTCACAGGGTGTGATGACCTACGAGCAGTACTTC. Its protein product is CASSPSQGVMTYEQYF.